These 28 T cell receptor beta chains share one sample of origin, sequenced in a study of cytomegalovirus exposure and HLA in healthy donors. Vbeta (60) and Jbeta (13) primers were used in the PCR. This table comes from immunoSEQ multiplex PCR, and its TCRdb copy is limited to in-frame clones, with some not included. The sample lists 150,000 to 200,000 clones, around 80% occurring once. The sample was PBMCs. The receptors originated from a woman younger than 30 in good health and CMV-seropositive.

This clone was counted between two and nine times. The chain has TRBV5-4 and TRBJ1-2; D is unresolved. V was clipped by 2 bases and J by 7 bases, with 12 bases between them. The CDR3 runs 13 residues. Germline V gives CDR1 SGHNT, CDR2 YYREEE (reference sequence). CDR3 protein: CASSFGLVGGYTF. DNA of the CDR3: TGTGCCAGCAGCTTCGGACTGGTGGGTGGCTACACCTTC.

This chain uses TRBV2 with TRBJ2-2; weak D call: TRBD1 (5 bases). CDR3 length: 15 amino acids. V was cut by 7 bases and J by 2 bases, with 14 bases left in between. Germline loops: CDR1 SNHLY, CDR2 FYNNEI. The CDR3 region is CASKGIRPNTGELFF. The DNA for the CDR3 is TGTGCCAGCAAGGGGATCAGGCCTAACACCGGGGAGCTGTTTTTT.

The chain is built from TRBV18 and TRBJ2-4; no clear D. The V gene's germline CDR1 is KGHSH and CDR2 LQKENI. This CDR3 spans 14 amino acids. The ends were cut back, 3 bases at V and 3 bases at J, with 9 bases in the middle. CDR3 in DNA: TGTGCCAGCTCACCGGTAGAGAGCAAAAACATTCAGTACTTC. Protein sequence: CASSPVESKNIQYF.

The chain employs TRBV6-1 and TRBJ1-2; 11 bases are a match to TRBD1. Germline CDR1 is MNHNS and CDR2 is SASEGT. The CDR3 loop spans 15 amino acids. Losses at the gene ends were 3 bases for V and 8 bases for J; bases not matched to a gene: 8. As DNA, the CDR3 is TGTGCCAGCAGTGAGGACGGGGGGACAGGGGGAGGCTACACCTTC. Residues: CASSEDGGTGGGYTF.

The CDR3 nucleotides are TGTGCCAGCCGGATTGGAGTGAACACTGAAGCTTTCTTT. Amino acid sequence: CASRIGVNTEAFF. This chain links TRBV2 with TRBJ1-1; D is undetermined. The CDR3 is 13 amino acids. Per the germline V gene, CDR1 is SNHLY and CDR2 is FYNNEI. Trimming shortened V by 8 bases and J by 0 bases, and 10 bases separated the two germline ends.

The chain has TRBV6-1 and TRBJ1-5; D unresolved. The CDR3 sequence is 15 residues long. V lost 6 bases and J 4 bases, leaving 16 bases between the germline ends. Germline V lookup: CDR1 MNHNS, CDR2 SASEGT. The CDR3 reads CASSGGLRANQPQHF. The CDR3 DNA sequence: TGTGCCAGCAGCGGCGGGTTGAGGGCGAATCAGCCCCAGCATTTT.

The chain is built from TRBV5-4 and TRBJ2-3, with 7 bases aligning to TRBD1. CDR1 and CDR2 (germline): SGHNT, YYREEE (reference sequence). J lost 0 bases, V lost 4 bases, and 8 bases had no gene match. The CDR3 sequence is 16 residues long. CDR3 in amino acids: CASSQGVGASTDTQYF. In nucleotides, the CDR3 is TGTGCCAGCAGCCAGGGGGTGGGGGCTAGCACAGATACGCAGTATTTT. The full variable domain, its missing parts supplied by reference TRBV5-4 and TRBJ2-3, is ETGVTQSPTHLIKTRGQQVTLRCSSQSGHNTVSWYQQALGQGPQFIFQYYREEENGRGNFPPRFSGLQFPNYSSELNVNALELDDSALYLCASSQGVGASTDTQYFGPGTRLTVL.

Only a few counts were recorded for this clone. This chain uses TRBV4-2 with TRBJ2-3, with D maybe TRBD1 (5 bases). The CDR3 runs to 17 residues. The germline gives CDR1 LGHNA, CDR2 YNFKEQ. The V gene lost 1 base and the J gene lost 2 bases, with 16 bases spanning the gap. As DNA, the CDR3 is TGTGCCAGCAGCCAAGCTCCCGCGGACAAGCTCACAGATACGCAGTATTTT. Its protein product is CASSQAPADKLTDTQYF.

The chain couples TRBV6-5 to TRBJ2-5, with D possibly matching TRBD1 (6 bases). Germline V gene sequence: CDR1 MNHEY, CDR2 SVGAGI. The CDR3 covers 15 residues. The V gene lost 4 bases and the J gene lost 3 bases, with 15 bases spanning the gap. CDR3 sequence reads: CASSFNGQFKETQYF. The CDR3 DNA sequence: TGTGCCAGCAGTTTCAACGGACAGTTCAAAGAGACCCAGTACTTC.

Worth noting for this clone: One junction end does not reproduce the germline sequence, and a read error may be involved. The rearrangement links TRBV11-2 to TRBJ1-1; no definite D call. CDR1 is SGHAT, CDR2 FQNNGV, per germline. The CDR3 loop spans 13 amino acids. CDR3 loop: CASGLGGPVEAFF. CDR3 nucleotides: TGTGCCAGCGGCTTAGGAGGGCCAGTTGAAGCTTTCTTT. The variable domain in full, completed from reference TRBV11-2 and TRBJ1-1, reads EAGVAQSPRYKIIEKRQSVAFWCNPISGHATLYWYQQILGQGPKLLIQFQNNGVVDDSQLPKDRFSAERLKGVDSTLKIQPAKLEDSAVYLCASGLGGPVEAFFGQGTRLTVV.

In this sample, this clone turned up once. The chain links TRBV2 to TRBJ2-2; no reliable D call. CDR3 size: 18 residues. V was shortened by 6 bases and J by 0 bases, with 20 bases between the two germline ends. Germline V gene sequence: CDR1 SNHLY, CDR2 FYNNEI. CDR3 sequence: CASSETGLVYANTGELFF. The DNA of the CDR3 is TGTGCCAGCAGCGAAACGGGTCTTGTCTACGCGAACACCGGGGAGCTGTTTTTT.

The gene calls are TRBV4-2 and TRBJ1-2, with D possibly TRBD1 on 5 matching bases. Germline V gene sequence: CDR1 LGHNA, CDR2 YNFKEQ. The length of the CDR3 is 15 residues. The ends were cut back, 0 bases at V and 4 bases at J, with 12 bases in the middle. The CDR3 loop is CASSQDPGRSYGYTF. CDR3 coding DNA: TGTGCCAGCAGCCAAGATCCAGGGAGGTCCTATGGCTACACCTTC.

This rearrangement joins TRBV13 to TRBJ2-3, with a possible D match to TRBD1 (6 bases). The CDR3 has 15 amino acids. Deletions cut 5 bases from V and 3 bases from J, with 15 bases between. Germline V gene sequence: CDR1 PRHDT, CDR2 FYEKMQ (reference sequence). The CDR3 protein is CASSLSGDGTDTQYF. The DNA of the CDR3 is TGTGCCAGCAGCCTTTCAGGGGATGGGACAGATACGCAGTATTTT.

A few counts support this clone. The chain employs TRBV30 and TRBJ2-1; D is perhaps TRBD2 (6 bases). Trimming cost V 1 base and J 3 bases, with 10 bases left between them. CDR3 length equals 14 residues. Looked up from germline, CDR1 is GTSNPN and CDR2 is SVGIG (reference sequence). The CDR3 sequence is CAWSGRGHYNEQFF. CDR3 DNA sequence: TGTGCCTGGAGTGGGCGGGGCCACTACAATGAGCAGTTCTTC.

V gene TRBV4-1 combines with J gene TRBJ1-4, with D tentatively TRBD1 (6 bases). There are 18 residues in the CDR3. Deletions cut 1 base from V and 6 bases from J, with 21 bases between. Germline CDR1 is MGHRA and CDR2 is YSYEKL. CDR3 nucleotide sequence: TGCGCCAGCAGCCAAGTGGGGGCCAAAGAAAGGGTAGATGAAAAACTGTTTTTT. Translation: CASSQVGAKERVDEKLFF.

This clone was detected only once. The gene calls are TRBV9 and TRBJ1-1, with D perhaps TRBD1 (5 bases). The CDR3 is made up of 15 amino acids. Trimming shortened V by 2 bases and J by 3 bases, and 14 bases separated the two germline ends. Germline V lookup: CDR1 SGDLS, CDR2 YYNGEE. This chain's CDR3 is CASSVLQGSDTEAFF. CDR3 in DNA: TGTGCCAGCAGCGTCCTTCAGGGCTCGGACACTGAAGCTTTCTTT.

The V call is TRBV27, the J call TRBJ1-4; D is uncertain. CDR1 and CDR2 from the germline V gene are MNHEY and SMNVEV (reference sequence). The CDR3 contains 14 residues. V was pared by 5 bases and J by 6 bases, with 13 bases between. CDR3 protein: CASSLRVWDEKLFF. CDR3 DNA: TGTGCCAGCAGTCTTCGGGTTTGGGATGAAAAACTGTTTTTT.

This chain joins TRBV7-9 and TRBJ2-4, with TRBD1 identical over 7 bases. Unmatched junction bases numbered 7, after V lost 5 bases and J lost 3 bases. The V gene's germline CDR1 is SEHNR and CDR2 FQNEAQ (reference sequence). This CDR3 has 15 residues. CDR3 DNA sequence: TGTGCCAGCAGCACCGACAGGGTGGACAAAAACATTCAGTACTTC. It translates to CASSTDRVDKNIQYF.

The chain carries TRBV6-5 and TRBJ1-3; 7 nucleotides agree with TRBD1. CDR3 length: 16 amino acids. Unmatched junction bases numbered 2, after V lost 0 bases and J lost 0 bases. Per germline, CDR1 MNHEY and CDR2 SVGAGI. CDR3: CASSYSGQASGNTIYF. The CDR3 region has the DNA TGTGCCAGCAGTTACTCCGGACAGGCCTCTGGAAACACCATATATTTT.

This clone was seen a single time. The CDR3 bases are TGTGCCAGCAGCCCCGGAAGGGGGCTCCTCTCTGGGGCCAACGTCCTGACTTTC. Protein product: CASSPGRGLLSGANVLTF. The V and J genes are TRBV7-6 and TRBJ2-6; 7 bases match TRBD1. This CDR3 has 18 amino acids. V lost 5 bases to trimming and J lost 0 bases; unmatched junction nucleotides: 10. Germline V gene data show CDR1 as SGHVS and CDR2 as FNYEAQ.

The chain recombines TRBV7-6 with TRBJ2-1, with 7 positions matching TRBD1. Trimming at V came to 5 bases and at J to 9 bases, leaving 7 bases not matched to a gene. This CDR3 is built from 13 residues. Germline CDR1 and CDR2: SGHVS and FNYEAQ. CDR3 DNA: TGTGCCAGCAGCCTGGACAGGCTTGTTGAGCAGTTCTTC. Translation: CASSLDRLVEQFF. The whole variable domain, remainder taken from reference TRBV7-6 and TRBJ2-1, is GAGVSQSPRYKVTKRGQDVALRCDPISGHVSLYWYRQALGQGPEFLTYFNYEAQQDKSGLPNDRFSAERPEGSISTLTIQRTEQRDSAMYRCASSLDRLVEQFFGPGTRLTVL.

The chain couples TRBV28 to TRBJ1-1, with 8 bases identical to TRBD1. The CDR3 runs 12 residues. V was clipped by 7 bases and J by 6 bases; unmatched bases: 4. The germline V gene encodes CDR1 MDHEN and CDR2 SYDVKM. As DNA, the CDR3 is TGTGCCAGCATCAGGGGGCCAGCTGAAGCTTTCTTT. This encodes CASIRGPAEAFF.

The J gene is TRBJ2-3, the V gene TRBV4-1; D remains ambiguous. CDR1 and CDR2 (germline): MGHRA, YSYEKL. V was shortened by 1 base and J by 6 bases, with 5 bases between the two germline ends. The CDR3 is made up of 12 amino acids. CDR3 coding DNA: TGCGCCAGCAGCCAAGTACTGGATACGCAGTATTTT. The encoded protein is CASSQVLDTQYF.

Note on this clone: Other DNA sequences from this sample encode an identical CDR3 as well. The V call is TRBV5-1, the J call TRBJ2-5, with TRBD1 matching 8 bases. The V and J ends lost 2 bases and 5 bases, in that order; junction bases with no gene match: 5. The CDR3 contains 14 residues. Germline CDR1 is SGHRS and CDR2 is YFSETQ. The CDR3 bases are TGCGCCAGCAGCTTCCAGGGGGCGCGGGAGACCCAGTACTTC. Its translation is CASSFQGARETQYF.

The V gene is TRBV7-9, the J gene TRBJ2-1, with D possibly being TRBD2 (6 bases). Germline V lookup: CDR1 SEHNR, CDR2 FQNEAQ (reference sequence). V was cut by 1 base and J by 3 bases, with 13 bases left in between. The CDR3 consists of 16 residues. CDR3 in amino acids: CASSLVVAEGYNEQFF. The CDR3 DNA reads TGTGCCAGCAGCTTAGTTGTAGCGGAGGGCTACAATGAGCAGTTCTTC. The complete variable domain, with remaining parts taken from reference TRBV7-9 and TRBJ2-1, reads DTGVSQNPRHKITKRGQNVTFRCDPISEHNRLYWYRQTLGQGPEFLTYFQNEAQLEKSRLLSDRFSAERPKGSFSTLEIQRTEQGDSAMYLCASSLVVAEGYNEQFFGPGTRLTVL.

V is TRBV18 and J is TRBJ2-7, with D possibly being TRBD1 (5 bases). This CDR3 contains 15 residues. Germline CDR1 and CDR2: KGHSH and LQKENI. V gave up 2 bases and J gave up 3 bases, with 14 bases separating them. The CDR3 DNA sequence: TGTGCCAGCTCACCAAACCTAGACAGCCTCTACGAGCAGTACGTC. Its translation is CASSPNLDSLYEQYV.

This clone occurred a few times. The J gene is TRBJ2-1, the V gene TRBV13; D may be TRBD2 (5 bases). This CDR3 comprises 15 residues. V was shortened by 2 bases and J by 5 bases, with 13 bases between the two germline ends. Germline lookup yields CDR1 PRHDT and CDR2 FYEKMQ (reference sequence). CDR3 nucleotides: TGTGCCAGCAGCTTATTTCTTGGGGAGCACAATGAGCAGTTCTTC. Translating it yields CASSLFLGEHNEQFF.

The V call is TRBV4-2, the J call TRBJ2-2; 13 positions match TRBD2. The J segment lost 4 bases and the V segment lost 8 bases, leaving 7 bases of the junction unmatched. Germline CDR1 is LGHNA and CDR2 is YNFKEQ. The CDR3 is 16 residues long. CDR3 DNA: TGTGCCAGCGGAGGACTAGCGGGGGACTCCACCGGGGAGCTGTTTTTT. Encoded protein: CASGGLAGDSTGELFF.